A selection of T cell receptor beta chains follows, all from one sample in a study of Ad26.COV2.S vaccination and SARS-CoV-2 variants. TCRdb keeps only in-frame clones here, not all; method: immunoSEQ multiplex PCR. Counted here are some 390,000 clones, about 85% occurring once; the ten biggest clones make up 3.5%. This specimen consisted of peripheral blood, obtained in a trial of Ad26.COV2.S vaccine versus placebo. All receptors come from a person between 18 and 65 years old who received the Ad26.COV2.S COVID-19 vaccine or a placebo. Both conserved end residues are part of each CDR3. D genes are given only for firm matches.

j_call: TRBJ1-3; d_call: TRBD1; v_call: TRBV18; cdr3_nt: TGTGCCAGCTCACCACAGGGGGCCCCTGGAAACACCATATATTTT; cdr3_aa: CASSPQGAPGNTIYF
j_call: TRBJ1-2; d_call: TRBD1; v_call: TRBV14; cdr3_nt: TGTGCCAGCAGCCAAGTGGGCCGGGGACAGGGCGCGGGCTACACCTTC; cdr3_aa: CASSQVGRGQGAGYTF
j_call: TRBJ2-6; d_call: TRBD1; v_call: TRBV9; cdr3_nt: TGTGCCAGCAGCGAGCGACGACAGGGGGCGGGCTCTGGGGCCAACGTCCTGACTTTC; cdr3_aa: CASSERRQGAGSGANVLTF
j_call: TRBJ1-5; d_call: .; v_call: TRBV6-2/TRBV6-3; cdr3_nt: TGTGCCAGCAGTTACGGGGGCAGGGGCAAGCCCCAGCATTTT; cdr3_aa: CASSYGGRGKPQHF
j_call: TRBJ1-2; d_call: .; v_call: TRBV5-4; cdr3_nt: TGTGCCAGCAGCTTGGAGCCCGGGACTAACTATGGCTACACCTTC; cdr3_aa: CASSLEPGTNYGYTF
j_call: TRBJ1-2; d_call: TRBD1; v_call: TRBV5-1; cdr3_nt: TGCGCCAGCAGCTTACCGGGACAGGGTATCCACTATGGCTACACCTTC; cdr3_aa: CASSLPGQGIHYGYTF
j_call: TRBJ1-2; d_call: .; v_call: TRBV29-1; cdr3_nt: TGCAGCGTCCTGGACAATTATGGCTACACCTTC; cdr3_aa: CSVLDNYGYTF
j_call: TRBJ1-1; d_call: .; v_call: TRBV7-9; cdr3_nt: TGTGCCAGCAGCCCAAGGGGTCGGCAGGTGGGCACTGAAGCTTTCTTT; cdr3_aa: CASSPRGRQVGTEAFF
j_call: TRBJ2-7; d_call: .; v_call: TRBV27; cdr3_nt: TGTGCCAGCAGTCCCCGGGCCACCTCCTACGAGCAGTACTTC; cdr3_aa: CASSPRATSYEQYF
j_call: TRBJ1-2; d_call: .; v_call: TRBV19; cdr3_nt: TGTGCCAGCCATGGGGACTACGGCTATGGCTACACCTTC; cdr3_aa: CASHGDYGYGYTF